These T cell receptor beta chains were read from a single sample in a study of metastatic and nonmetastatic thyroid tumors. TCRdb ran MiXCR on the PCR reads. The sample lists around 13,000 clones; less than 25% were seen once. Sequenced: blood. Receptors originate from a female donor with papillary thyroid cancer or a benign thyroid nodule (not recorded which). Some clones in this sample may be carry-over from other donors' samples. The CDR3 runs from the conserved cysteine through the conserved F or W. The D gene is left open where the match is weak. Not every row has a clone size; where given, it reads once, few, many or a size class.

>many|TRBV4-1|.|TRBJ2-3
TGCGCCAGCAGCCAAGAAGGGCAGGGCGGAGATACGCAGTATTTT
CASSQEGQGGDTQYF
>.|TRBV5-1|.|TRBJ1-6
TGCGCCAGCGGGGCGGACAGCCACTATAATTCACCCCTCCACTTT
CASGADSHYNSPLHF
>many|TRBV14|TRBD2|TRBJ2-5
TGTGCCAGCAGCCAAAAGCGGGGGGGCCGAGGGCAAGAGACCCAGTACTTC
CASSQKRGGRGQETQYF
>medium-sized|TRBV2|.|TRBJ1-1
TGTGCCAGCAGCATCGACACTGAAGCTTTCTTT
CASSIDTEAFF
>.|TRBV4-1|.|TRBJ1-1
TGCGCCAGCAGCCAAATACGGGAGAACACTGAAGCTTTCTTT
CASSQIRENTEAFF
>.|TRBV7-3|.|TRBJ2-5
TGTGCCAGCAGCTACCGGACAGTCCAAGAGACCCAGTACTTC
CASSYRTVQETQYF
>many|TRBV20-1|.|TRBJ1-1
TGCAGTAAAAACAGGGTTGGTGTTAAAATCCCTGAAGCTTTCTTT
CSKNRVGVKIPEAFF
>.|TRBV12-3/TRBV12-4|TRBD2|TRBJ2-3
TGTGCCAGCAGTTTAGGTTTTAGCGGGGGGTCCATATATACGCAGTATTTT
CASSLGFSGGSIYTQYF
>few|TRBV12-3/TRBV12-4|TRBD2|TRBJ2-1
TGTGCCAGCAGTTCGGACGGGAGGCGTCAGTTCTTC
CASSSDGRRQFF
>.|TRBV7-2|.|TRBJ2-7
TGTGCCAGCAGCTTAGCGGCAGGGGAAGTCTACGAGCAGTACTTC
CASSLAAGEVYEQYF
>medium-sized|TRBV6-1|TRBD1|TRBJ1-5
TGTGCCAGCAGTGATTTGTCCAGGGGGATGCAGCCCCAGCATTTT
CASSDLSRGMQPQHF
>.|TRBV5-1|.|TRBJ2-7
TGCGCCAGCAGCTTTCCCGGGACGCTATACGAGCAGTACTTC
CASSFPGTLYEQYF
>many|TRBV20-1|TRBD1|TRBJ1-3
TGCAGTGCCCCAAGGGACAGCTCTGGAAACACCATATATTTT
CSAPRDSSGNTIYF
>few|TRBV6-1|TRBD2|TRBJ2-7
TGTGCCAGCCGTCCCCAGCGGGACCTTTCCTACGAGCAGTACTTC
CASRPQRDLSYEQYF
>many|TRBV9|.|TRBJ2-6
TGTGCCAGCAGCCTTCATACAGGGAATGGGGCCAACGTCCTGACTTTC
CASSLHTGNGANVLTF
>many|TRBV7-8|.|TRBJ1-2
TGTGCCAGCAGCTTAGGACAGATCGCCAACTATGGCTGCACCTTC
CASSLGQIANYGCTF
>.|TRBV5-6|.|TRBJ1-4
TGTGCCAGCAGCTTGGCCGGAGACAGAGAAGAAAAACTGTTTTTT
CASSLAGDREEKLFF
>many|TRBV27|TRBD2|TRBJ2-1
TGTGCCAGCACCCTGGGAGGGGTCAATGAGCAGTTCTTC
CASTLGGVNEQFF
>.|TRBV30|.|TRBJ1-2
TGTGCCTGGAGTGTTGCCACTAACTATGGCTACACCTTC
CAWSVATNYGYTF
>many|TRBV29-1|.|TRBJ2-7
TGCAGCGTTGAGATTCCGGGACGGGTTAGGGACGAGCAGTACTTC
CSVEIPGRVRDEQYF
>medium-sized|TRBV28|TRBD1|TRBJ1-2
TGTGCCAGCAGTTTGGACAGGGGGCTCTATGGCTACACCTTC
CASSLDRGLYGYTF
>few|TRBV6-4|.|TRBJ2-7
TGTGCCAGCAGTGCAGGGGTTAGTCTCATCTACGAGCAGCACTTC
CASSAGVSLIYEQHF
>many|TRBV20-1|.|TRBJ2-1
TGCAGTGCTAGAGATCCTATGGGGGGTCCCTACAATGAGCAGTTCTTC
CSARDPMGGPYNEQFF
>many|TRBV20-1|TRBD1|TRBJ2-3
TGCAGTGCAGGGAGGGACAGGGGGGGCACAGATACGCAGTATTTT
CSAGRDRGGTDTQYF
>.|TRBV2|.|TRBJ1-2
TGTGCGTCCTCGAGCGGGCCTTCCTCTGTGGGGAACTATGGCTACACCTTC
CASSSGPSSVGNYGYTF
>.|TRBV10-1|.|TRBJ2-2
TGCGCCAGCAGTGAAAGCAGGGGAACCGGGGAGCTGTTTTTT
CASSESRGTGELFF
>many|TRBV11-2|TRBD2|TRBJ2-1
TGTGCCAGCTCTCTCCGGGGGGGAAGCTCCTACAATGAGCAGTTCTTC
CASSLRGGSSYNEQFF
>many|TRBV7-2|.|TRBJ1-1
TGTGCCAGCAGCTTAGACCCGGTTACTGAAGCTTTCTTT
CASSLDPVTEAFF
>.|TRBV5-6|TRBD1|TRBJ2-2
TGTGCCAGCAGCCCCACAGGGGCGGGCACCGGGGAGCTGTTTTTT
CASSPTGAGTGELFF
>many|TRBV3-1|.|TRBJ2-1
TGTGCCAGCAGCCAAGGGACTGGGGCCTACAATGAGCAGTTCTTC
CASSQGTGAYNEQFF
>.|TRBV7-2|TRBD1|TRBJ1-2
TGTGCCAGCATCCGGCCGGGACAGCCTAACTATGGCTACACCTTC
CASIRPGQPNYGYTF
>.|TRBV5-1|TRBD2|TRBJ2-1
TGCGTCAGCAGCTTGAAGACTAGCTGGGTATACAATGAGCAGTTCTTC
CVSSLKTSWVYNEQFF
>many|TRBV7-9|TRBD2|TRBJ2-4
TGTGCCAGCAGTCCCACCGGGGGGACCAAAAACATTCAGTACTTC
CASSPTGGTKNIQYF
>.|TRBV5-1|TRBD1|TRBJ2-7
TGCGCCAGCAGCCGGGACAGTCACTACGAGCAGTACTTC
CASSRDSHYEQYF
>few|TRBV24-1|.|TRBJ2-3
TGTGCCACCAGTGATTCAGGGCGGTTAGCAGATACGCAGTATTTT
CATSDSGRLADTQYF
>.|TRBV7-8|.|TRBJ2-3
TGTGCCAGCAGCTTGGGGGGCGCCTTAGATACGCAGTATTTT
CASSLGGALDTQYF
>many|TRBV20-1|.|TRBJ2-3
TGCAGTGCTAGGGCTTACAGGGAGAGCACAGATACGCAGTATTTT
CSARAYRESTDTQYF
>once|TRBV11-1|TRBD1|TRBJ2-1
TGTGCCAGCAGCTTAAGACAGGGGGGAGCCAATGAGCAGTTCTTC
CASSLRQGGANEQFF
>.|TRBV19|.|TRBJ1-4
TGTGCCAGTAGTTGGAATATTAACACGAATGAAAAACTGTTTTTT
CASSWNINTNEKLFF
>.|TRBV20-1|.|TRBJ1-3
TGCAGTGCTAGGGGTGTGGAAGGCTCGAGCTCTGGAAACACCATATATTTT
CSARGVEGSSSGNTIYF
>medium-sized|TRBV6-5|.|TRBJ1-6
TGTGCCAGCAGTATCTCACCTTATGGGGGATCCTATAATTCACCCCTCCACTTT
CASSISPYGGSYNSPLHF
>.|TRBV5-1|TRBD1|TRBJ2-7
TGCGCCAGCAGCTTCGGGACAGACGTCTACGAGCAGTACTTC
CASSFGTDVYEQYF
>.|TRBV6-1|.|TRBJ1-6
TGTGCCAGCAGTGAAGTTGAGGGAACCGGGTTACCCCTCCACTTT
CASSEVEGTGLPLHF
>many|TRBV7-9|.|TRBJ1-1
TGTGCCAGCAGCTTAGGGAGTATAATGAACACTGAAGCTTTCTTT
CASSLGSIMNTEAFF
>many|TRBV29-1|.|TRBJ2-7
TGCAGCGTTAACCAGGGCTCCTACGAGCAGTACTTC
CSVNQGSYEQYF